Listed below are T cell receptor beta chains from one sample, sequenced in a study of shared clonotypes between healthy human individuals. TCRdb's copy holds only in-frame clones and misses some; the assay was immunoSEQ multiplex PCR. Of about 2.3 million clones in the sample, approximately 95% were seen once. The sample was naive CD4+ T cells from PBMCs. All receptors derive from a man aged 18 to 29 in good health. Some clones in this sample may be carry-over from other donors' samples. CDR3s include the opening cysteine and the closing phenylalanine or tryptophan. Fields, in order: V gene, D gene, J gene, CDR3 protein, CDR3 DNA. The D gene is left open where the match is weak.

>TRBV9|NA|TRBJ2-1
CASSVAPQGGGVDEQFF
TGTGCCAGCAGCGTAGCCCCCCAGGGGGGAGGGGTCGATGAGCAGTTCTTC
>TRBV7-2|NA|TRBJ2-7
CASSLASLVRGGEQYF
TGTGCCAGCAGCTTAGCGTCATTGGTTAGGGGCGGGGAGCAGTACTTC
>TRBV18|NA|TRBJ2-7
CASSDLGGEQYF
TGTGCCAGCTCGGATTTGGGGGGTGAGCAGTACTTC
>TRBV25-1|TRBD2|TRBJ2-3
CASSISTSGRVTDTQYF
TGTGCCAGCAGTATCTCCACTAGCGGGAGGGTTACAGATACGCAGTATTTT
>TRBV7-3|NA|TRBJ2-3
CASSLTAGTDTQYF
TGTGCCAGCAGCTTAACGGCCGGCACAGATACGCAGTATTTT
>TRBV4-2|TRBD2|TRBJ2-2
CASSQMTSGRYAGELFF
TGTGCCAGCAGCCAAATGACTAGCGGGAGATATGCCGGGGAGCTGTTTTTT
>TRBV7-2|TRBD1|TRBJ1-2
CASSLGQGEDGYTF
TGTGCCAGCAGCTTGGGACAGGGGGAGGATGGCTACACCTTC
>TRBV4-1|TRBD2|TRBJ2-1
CASNPTPAGGYNEQFF
TGCGCCAGCAACCCTACCCCAGCGGGGGGTTACAATGAGCAGTTCTTC
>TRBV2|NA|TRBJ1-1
CAIDWGGTEAFF
TGTGCCATTGATTGGGGCGGCACTGAAGCTTTCTTT
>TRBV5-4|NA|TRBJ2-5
CASSLGQGRATETQYF
TGTGCCAGCAGCTTGGGGCAGGGGAGGGCGACGGAGACCCAGTACTTC
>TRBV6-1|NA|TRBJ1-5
CASSGQALAGQPQHF
TGTGCCAGCAGTGGACAGGCCCTAGCTGGTCAGCCCCAGCATTTT
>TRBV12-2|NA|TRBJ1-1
CASRSDTEAFF
TGTGCAAGTCGCTCAGACACTGAAGCTTTCTTT
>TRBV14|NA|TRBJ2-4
CASSPTLGHIQYF
TGTGCCAGCAGCCCGACCCTAGGGCACATTCAGTACTTC